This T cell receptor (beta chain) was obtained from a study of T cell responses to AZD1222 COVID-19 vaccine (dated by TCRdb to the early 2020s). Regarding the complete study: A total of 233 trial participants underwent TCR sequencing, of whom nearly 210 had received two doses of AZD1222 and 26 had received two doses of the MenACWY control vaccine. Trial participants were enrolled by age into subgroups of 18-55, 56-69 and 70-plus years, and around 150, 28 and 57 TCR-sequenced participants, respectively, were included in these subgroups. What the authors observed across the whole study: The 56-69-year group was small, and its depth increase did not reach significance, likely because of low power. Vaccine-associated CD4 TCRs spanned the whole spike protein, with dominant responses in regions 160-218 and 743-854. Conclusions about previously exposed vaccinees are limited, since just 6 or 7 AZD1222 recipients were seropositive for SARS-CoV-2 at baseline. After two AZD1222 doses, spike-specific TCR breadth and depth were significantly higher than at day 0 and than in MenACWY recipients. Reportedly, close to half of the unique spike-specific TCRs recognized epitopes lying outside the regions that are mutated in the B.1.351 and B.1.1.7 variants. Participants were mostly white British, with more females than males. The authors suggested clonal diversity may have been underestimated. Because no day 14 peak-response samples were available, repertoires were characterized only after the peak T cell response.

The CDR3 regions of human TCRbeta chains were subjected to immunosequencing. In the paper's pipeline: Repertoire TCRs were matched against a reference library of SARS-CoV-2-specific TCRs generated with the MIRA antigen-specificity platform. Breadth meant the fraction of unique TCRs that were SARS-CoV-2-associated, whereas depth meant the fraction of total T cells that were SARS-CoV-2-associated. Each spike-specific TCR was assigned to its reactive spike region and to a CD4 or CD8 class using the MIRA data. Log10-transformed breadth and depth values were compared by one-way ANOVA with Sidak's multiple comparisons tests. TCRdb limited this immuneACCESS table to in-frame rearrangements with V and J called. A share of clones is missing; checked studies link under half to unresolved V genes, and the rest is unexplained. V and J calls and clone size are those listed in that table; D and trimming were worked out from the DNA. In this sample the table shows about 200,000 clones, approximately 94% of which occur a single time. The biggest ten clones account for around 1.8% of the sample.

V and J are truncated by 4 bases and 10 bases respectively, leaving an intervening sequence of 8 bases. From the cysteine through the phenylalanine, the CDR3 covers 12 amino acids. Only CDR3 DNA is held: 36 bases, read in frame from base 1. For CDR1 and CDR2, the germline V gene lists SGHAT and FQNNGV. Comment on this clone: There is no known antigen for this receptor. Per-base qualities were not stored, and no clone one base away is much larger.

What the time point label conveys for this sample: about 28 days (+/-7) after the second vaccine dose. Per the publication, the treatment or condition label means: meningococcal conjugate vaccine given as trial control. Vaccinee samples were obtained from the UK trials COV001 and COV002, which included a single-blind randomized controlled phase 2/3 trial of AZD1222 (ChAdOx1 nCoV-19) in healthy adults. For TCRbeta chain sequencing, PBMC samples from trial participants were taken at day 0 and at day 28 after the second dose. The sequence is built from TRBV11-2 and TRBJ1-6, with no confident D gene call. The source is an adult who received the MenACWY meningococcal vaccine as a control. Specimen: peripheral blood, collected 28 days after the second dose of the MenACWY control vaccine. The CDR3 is CASSSGWSPLHF. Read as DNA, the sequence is TGTGCCAGCAGCTCCGGGTGGTCACCCCTCCACTTT.